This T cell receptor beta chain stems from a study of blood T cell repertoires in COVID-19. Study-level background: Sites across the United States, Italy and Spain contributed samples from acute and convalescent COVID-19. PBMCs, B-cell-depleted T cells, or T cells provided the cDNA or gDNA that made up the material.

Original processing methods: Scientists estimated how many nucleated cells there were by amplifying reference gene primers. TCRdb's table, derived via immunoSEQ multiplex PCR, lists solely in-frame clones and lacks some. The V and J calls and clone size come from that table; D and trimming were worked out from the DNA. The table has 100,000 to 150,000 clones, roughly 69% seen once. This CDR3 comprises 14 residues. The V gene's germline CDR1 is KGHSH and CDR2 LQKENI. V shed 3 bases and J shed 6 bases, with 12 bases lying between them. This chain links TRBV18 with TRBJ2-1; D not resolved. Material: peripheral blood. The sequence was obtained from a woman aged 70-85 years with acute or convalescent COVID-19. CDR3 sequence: CASSPPSVGNEQFF. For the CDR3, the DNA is TGTGCCAGCTCACCCCCTAGTGTAGGCAATGAGCAGTTCTTC.